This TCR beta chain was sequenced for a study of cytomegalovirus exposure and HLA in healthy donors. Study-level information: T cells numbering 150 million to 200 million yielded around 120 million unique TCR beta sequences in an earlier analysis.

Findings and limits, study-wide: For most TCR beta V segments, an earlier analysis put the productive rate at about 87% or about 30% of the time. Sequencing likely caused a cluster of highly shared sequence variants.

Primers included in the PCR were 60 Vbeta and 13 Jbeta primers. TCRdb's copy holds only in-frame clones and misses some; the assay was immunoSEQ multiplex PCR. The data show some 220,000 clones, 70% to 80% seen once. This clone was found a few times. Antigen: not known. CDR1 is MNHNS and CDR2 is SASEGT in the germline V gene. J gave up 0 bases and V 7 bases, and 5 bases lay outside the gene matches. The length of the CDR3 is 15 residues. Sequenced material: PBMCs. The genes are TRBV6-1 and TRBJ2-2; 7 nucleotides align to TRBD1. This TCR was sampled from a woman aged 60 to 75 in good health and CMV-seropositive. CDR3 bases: TGTGCCAGCACCTCCGGGACAGCGAACACCGGGGAGCTGTTTTTT. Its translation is CASTSGTANTGELFF.